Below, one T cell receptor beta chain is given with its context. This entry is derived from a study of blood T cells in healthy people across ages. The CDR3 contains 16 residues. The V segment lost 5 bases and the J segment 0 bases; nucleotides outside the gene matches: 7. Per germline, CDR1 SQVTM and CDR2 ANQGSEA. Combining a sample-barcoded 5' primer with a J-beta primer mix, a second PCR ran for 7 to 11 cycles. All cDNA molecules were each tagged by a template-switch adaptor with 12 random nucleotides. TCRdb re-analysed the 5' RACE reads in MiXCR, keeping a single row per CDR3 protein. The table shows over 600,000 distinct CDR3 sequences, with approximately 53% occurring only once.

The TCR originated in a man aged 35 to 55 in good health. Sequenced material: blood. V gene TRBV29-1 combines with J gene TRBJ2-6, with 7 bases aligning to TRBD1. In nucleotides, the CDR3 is TGCAGCGTTTTTCGCACAGGGGCCTCTGGGGCCAACGTCCTGACTTTC. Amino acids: CSVFRTGASGANVLTF.